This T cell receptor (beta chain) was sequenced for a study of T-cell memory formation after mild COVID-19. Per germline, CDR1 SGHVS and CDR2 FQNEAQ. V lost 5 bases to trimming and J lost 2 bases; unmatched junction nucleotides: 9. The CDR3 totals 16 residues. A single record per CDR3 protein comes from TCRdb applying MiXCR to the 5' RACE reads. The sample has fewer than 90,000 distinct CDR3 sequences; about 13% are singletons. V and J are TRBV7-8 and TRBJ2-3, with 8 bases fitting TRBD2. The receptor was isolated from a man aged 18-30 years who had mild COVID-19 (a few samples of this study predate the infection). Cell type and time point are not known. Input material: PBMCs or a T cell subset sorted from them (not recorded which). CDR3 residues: CASSPEVAGPTDTQYF. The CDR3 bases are TGTGCCAGCAGCCCAGAGGTAGCGGGGCCCACAGATACGCAGTATTTT.